This T cell receptor (beta chain) was profiled in a study of T cells in Graves' hyperthyroidism and ophthalmopathy. Study conclusions and caveats: Most thyroid clonotypes expanded above 0.001 were also detected in blood.

Of note for this clonotype: The antigen remains undetermined.

The investigators amplified TCR beta CDR3 regions from RNA transcripts. First-round RT-PCR with HTBI primers amplified the TCR CDR3 region. TCRdb used MiXCR to reprocess the multiplex PCR reads, holding one entry per CDR3 protein. The data show over 700,000 distinct CDR3 sequences, under 20% seen once. The blood was taken when hyperthyroidism was first diagnosed, before any ophthalmopathy symptoms showed up. Over 9 ml of fresh peripheral blood supplied the PBMCs. This TCR derives from a woman in her forties or fifties with Graves' hyperthyroidism that later progressed to Graves' ophthalmopathy. Sequenced: blood.

The CDR3 DNA is TGTGCCAGCAGCGCCGGGACAGGGCACTATGGCTACACCTTC. Its translation: CASSAGTGHYGYTF. The chain couples TRBV9 to TRBJ1-2; 9 bases agree with TRBD1. This CDR3 is 14 amino acids long. Germline trimming cut 3 bases from V and 3 bases from J; bases unmatched to any gene: 3. CDR1 and CDR2 (germline): SGDLS, YYNGEE.